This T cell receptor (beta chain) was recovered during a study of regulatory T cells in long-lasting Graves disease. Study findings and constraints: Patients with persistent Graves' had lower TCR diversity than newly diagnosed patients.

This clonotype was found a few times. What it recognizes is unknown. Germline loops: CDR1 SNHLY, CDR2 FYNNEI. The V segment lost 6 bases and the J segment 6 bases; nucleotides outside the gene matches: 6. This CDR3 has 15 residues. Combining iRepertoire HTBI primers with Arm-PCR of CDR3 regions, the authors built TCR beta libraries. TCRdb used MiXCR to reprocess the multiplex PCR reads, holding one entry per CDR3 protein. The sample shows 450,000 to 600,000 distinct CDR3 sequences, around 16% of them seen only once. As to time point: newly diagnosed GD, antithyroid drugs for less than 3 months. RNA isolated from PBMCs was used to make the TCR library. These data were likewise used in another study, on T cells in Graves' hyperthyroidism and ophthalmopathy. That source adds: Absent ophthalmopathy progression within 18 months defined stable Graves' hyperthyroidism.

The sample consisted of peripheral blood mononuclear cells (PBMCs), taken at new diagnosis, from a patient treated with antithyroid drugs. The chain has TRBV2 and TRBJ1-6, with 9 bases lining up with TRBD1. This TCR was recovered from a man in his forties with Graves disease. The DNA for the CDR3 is TGTGCCAGCAGGGTGGACAGGGGTAGTAATTCACCCCTCCACTTT. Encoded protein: CASRVDRGSNSPLHF.